These 30 T cell receptor beta chains were sequenced from one sample in a study of long-term antiretroviral therapy in people with HIV (dated by TCRdb to between 2021 and 2023). The immunoSEQ hsTCRB v3.0 assay was used at survey level resolution to sequence the TRB variable region. The table was pulled from immuneACCESS by TCRdb, which kept in-frame rearrangements only. Such tables lose some clones; where checked, under half of the loss comes from unresolved V genes, and the rest has no known cause. A total of just over 35,000 clones appear in this sample, 75% to 90% of them only once. The ten top clones hold about 10% of the sample. The source material was unsorted PBMCs, sampled 2.2 years after starting antiretroviral therapy. The source of these receptors is a man younger than 35 with HIV.

This clone was counted once. The V gene is TRBV15, the J gene TRBJ1-5; a possible D gene is TRBD1 (5 bases). Germline-derived CDR1 and CDR2 are LNHNV and YYDKDF (reference sequence). The CDR3 contains 13 residues. Trimming pared 3 bases from V and 7 bases from J, leaving 10 bases between. CDR3 loop: CATSRGRRQPQHF. The CDR3 DNA sequence: TGTGCCACCAGCAGGGGACGACGGCAGCCCCAGCATTTT. Together with reference TRBV15 and TRBJ1-5, the CDR3 gives the full variable domain: DAMVIQNPRYQVTQFGKPVTLSCSQTLNHNVMYWYQQKSSQAPKLLFHYYDKDFNNEADTPDNFQSRRPNTSFCFLDIRSPGLGDTAMYLCATSRGRRQPQHFGDGTRLSIL.

The V call is TRBV4-1, the J call TRBJ2-7; the D gene is possibly TRBD1 (5 bases). Looked up from germline, CDR1 is MGHRA and CDR2 is YSYEKL. The CDR3 sequence is 15 residues long. V dropped 6 bases and J dropped 0 bases, with 15 bases sitting between them. The CDR3 coding sequence is TGCGCCAGCAGGAGGACACTGAACCGCTCCTACGAGCAGTACTTC. Its translation is CASRRTLNRSYEQYF.

V usage is TRBV5-1 and J usage is TRBJ2-6, with 9 bases matching TRBD1. In germline, CDR1 is SGHRS, CDR2 YFSETQ. The CDR3 is made up of 18 amino acids. V dropped 3 bases and J dropped 0; count of bases not matched to a gene: 7. The CDR3 reads CASSSNRGQTSGANVLTF. The CDR3, as DNA: TGCGCCAGCAGCTCCAACAGGGGGCAGACCTCTGGGGCCAACGTCCTGACTTTC.

The chain links TRBV5-1 to TRBJ2-1; TRBD1 matches 8 bases. There are 15 residues in the CDR3. The junction had 8 bases not matched to a gene; V was cut back by 4 bases and J by 5 bases. CDR1 is SGHRS, CDR2 YFSETQ, per germline. CDR3 loop: CASSRGDRPNNEQFF. CDR3 nucleotides: TGCGCCAGCAGCCGAGGGGACAGGCCGAACAATGAGCAGTTCTTC.

This chain uses TRBV9 with TRBJ2-1, with 10 bases fitting TRBD2. The CDR3 runs 15 residues. The germline V gene has CDR1 SGDLS and CDR2 YYNGEE. Losses at the gene ends were 3 bases for V and 7 bases for J; bases not matched to a gene: 7. The CDR3 bases are TGTGCCAGCAGCGCAAGCGGGGGGGCCTCGAATGAGCAGTTCTTC. Translation gives CASSASGGASNEQFF.

This clone was observed a few times. The sample holds other DNA sequences that translate to the same CDR3. The rearrangement links TRBV7-8 to TRBJ2-7; D may be TRBD1 or TRBD2 (6 bases each). The CDR3 spans 14 residues. Trimming removed 5 bases from V and 3 bases from J, with 14 bases in between. Germline V lookup: CDR1 SGHVS, CDR2 FQNEAQ. In DNA form, the CDR3 reads TGTGCCAGCAGCCCGAGGGGGGAGAACTACGAGCAGTACTTC. Encoded protein: CASSPRGENYEQYF.

The V gene is TRBV5-1, the J gene TRBJ1-5, with D possibly being TRBD1 (6 bases). V was clipped by 0 bases and J by 4 bases, with 11 bases between them. The CDR3 is made up of 15 amino acids. Germline CDR1 is SGHRS and CDR2 is YFSETQ. The DNA for the CDR3 is TGCGCCAGCAGCTTGGATAACAGGGAGAATCAGCCCCAGCATTTT. Its protein product is CASSLDNRENQPQHF.

The CDR3 loop reads CASSMSASMNTEAFF. CDR3 DNA: TGTGCCAGTAGTATGTCTGCCTCCATGAACACTGAAGCTTTCTTT. The J gene is TRBJ1-1, the V gene TRBV19; D ambiguous. Germline V gives CDR1 LNHDA, CDR2 SQIVND (reference sequence). Trimming removed 3 bases at V and 0 bases at J, with 11 bases between. This CDR3 is 15 amino acids long.

This chain links TRBV5-5 with TRBJ2-1; D is undetermined. The CDR3 loop spans 15 amino acids. CDR1 SGHKS and CDR2 YYEKEE come from the germline V gene (reference sequence). With 4 bases removed from V and 6 bases from J, the gap between germline ends came to 17 bases. The CDR3 region is CASSITATWANEQFF. CDR3 nucleotide sequence: TGTGCCAGCAGCATAACCGCCACCTGGGCCAATGAGCAGTTCTTC.

The CDR3 protein is CASSQDYKLMGGIQYF. CDR3 sequence (DNA): TGCGCCAGCAGCCAAGATTATAAGTTAATGGGGGGCATTCAGTACTTC. This chain connects TRBV4-3 to TRBJ2-4; TRBD2 is a possible D gene (6 bases). Germline lookup yields CDR1 LGHNA and CDR2 YSLEER. This CDR3 region has 16 residues. With 0 bases removed from V and 9 bases from J, the gap between germline ends came to 18 bases.

The chain links TRBV19 to TRBJ1-2; TRBD1 agrees at 10 bases. Trimming removed 4 bases from V and 4 bases from J; junction bases left unmatched: 9. The CDR3 has 16 amino acids. Germline V gene sequence: CDR1 LNHDA, CDR2 SQIVND (reference sequence). The CDR3 protein is CASSRYGTGALYGYTF. The DNA of the CDR3 is TGTGCCAGTAGTAGATACGGGACAGGGGCTCTCTATGGCTACACCTTC.

This chain connects TRBV4-3 to TRBJ2-3; D could derive from TRBD1 or TRBD2 (5 bases each). With 3 bases removed from V and 6 bases from J, the gap between germline ends came to 19 bases. CDR3 length: 16 amino acids. Per the germline V gene, CDR1 is LGHNA and CDR2 is YSLEER. CDR3 in amino acids: CASSHRDRYGSDTQYF. In DNA, the CDR3 is TGCGCCAGCAGCCACCGGGACCGATACGGATCGGATACGCAGTATTTT.

The chain carries TRBV5-5 and TRBJ1-5; a possible D gene is TRBD1 (6 bases). This CDR3 has 16 residues. Looked up from germline, CDR1 is SGHKS and CDR2 is YYEKEE (reference sequence). Trimming removed 3 bases at V and 4 bases at J, with 17 bases between. The CDR3 loop reads CASSSDWGRGNQPQHF. Here the CDR3 DNA reads TGTGCCAGCAGCTCGGATTGGGGAAGGGGGAATCAGCCCCAGCATTTT.

V usage is TRBV9 and J usage is TRBJ2-7; D is perhaps TRBD1 (6 bases). Germline assignment: CDR1 SGDLS and CDR2 YYNGEE. The V end lost 0 bases, the J end lost 3 bases, and 10 bases lay between the germline ends. The length of the CDR3 is 14 residues. The CDR3 DNA reads TGTGCCAGCAGCGTAGGGGGCAGGGGCTACGAGCAGTACTTC. Protein sequence: CASSVGGRGYEQYF. Together with reference TRBV9 and TRBJ2-7, the CDR3 gives the full variable domain: DSGVTQTPKHLITATGQRVTLRCSPRSGDLSVYWYQQSLDQGLQFLIQYYNGEERAKGNILERFSAQQFPDLHSELNLSSLELGDSALYFCASSVGGRGYEQYFGPGTRLTVT.

This sequence joins TRBV7-3 and TRBJ2-3, with 11 bases lining up with TRBD2. CDR1 is SGHTA and CDR2 is FQGTGA in the germline V gene. The CDR3 is 15 amino acids. V was clipped by 0 bases and J by 6 bases; unmatched bases: 2. Here the CDR3 DNA reads TGTGCCAGCAGCTTAACTAGCGGGGGGGCCGATACGCAGTATTTT. Its translation is CASSLTSGGADTQYF.

The chain couples TRBV11-2 to TRBJ2-2; TRBD2 is a possible D gene (5 bases). V gave up 4 bases and J gave up 0 bases, with 9 bases separating them. The CDR3 loop spans 15 amino acids. Germline lookup yields CDR1 SGHAT and CDR2 FQNNGV. Written as DNA, the CDR3 is TGTGCCAGCAGCTCCCCCGGGGCGAACACCGGGGAGCTGTTTTTT. Translation: CASSSPGANTGELFF.

The J gene is TRBJ1-2, the V gene TRBV9; the D is unclear. Germline CDR1 SGDLS, CDR2 YYNGEE. The CDR3 contains 13 residues. V was cut by 0 bases and J by 0 bases, with 3 bases left in between. The CDR3 loop reads CASSVVSNYGYTF. The CDR3 coding sequence is TGTGCCAGCAGCGTAGTGTCTAACTATGGCTACACCTTC. Complete variable domain (other parts from reference TRBV9 and TRBJ1-2): DSGVTQTPKHLITATGQRVTLRCSPRSGDLSVYWYQQSLDQGLQFLIQYYNGEERAKGNILERFSAQQFPDLHSELNLSSLELGDSALYFCASSVVSNYGYTFGSGTRLTVV.

This rearrangement joins TRBV28 to TRBJ1-2; 12 bases map to TRBD1. CDR1 and CDR2 from the germline V gene are MDHEN and SYDVKM. The CDR3 has 17 residues. V trimming: 1 base; J trimming: 4 bases; junction bases outside the gene matches: 7. The CDR3 coding sequence is TGTGCCAGCAGTTTATTCGTGGGACAGGGGGCAGCCTATGGCTACACCTTC. Protein: CASSLFVGQGAAYGYTF.

The chain uses TRBV7-2 and TRBJ2-2; D ambiguous. The CDR3 loop spans 15 amino acids. CDR1 and CDR2 (germline): SGHTA, FQGNSA. The germline V and J ends were trimmed by 1 base and 1 base, with 7 bases remaining between them. The CDR3 bases are TGTGCCAGCAGCTTAGGCTGGGGGAACACCGGGGAGCTGTTTTTT. It is translated as CASSLGWGNTGELFF.

The DNA for the CDR3 is TGCAGCGTTGATTACGAGTACGGCGGGCCTAGCACAGATACGCAGTATTTT. It codes for CSVDYEYGGPSTDTQYF. The rearrangement uses TRBV29-1 and TRBJ2-3, with D perhaps TRBD2 (5 bases). There are 17 residues in the CDR3. V lost 3 bases and J 0 bases, leaving 19 bases between the germline ends. Germline loops: CDR1 SQVTM, CDR2 ANQGSEA.

The J gene is TRBJ1-4, the V gene TRBV30; TRBD1 might be the D (6 bases). The CDR3 is 15 amino acids. Germline V gene data show CDR1 as GTSNPN and CDR2 as SVGIG (reference sequence). V was pared by 8 bases and J by 2 bases, with 18 bases between. The DNA for the CDR3 is TGTGCCCTCGAGGGGGGGATCCCCACTAATGAAAAACTGTTTTTT. Residues: CALEGGIPTNEKLFF.

V usage is TRBV18 and J usage is TRBJ1-1, with D possibly being TRBD1 (5 bases). The germline CDR1 and CDR2 sequences are KGHSH and LQKENI. V was cut by 8 bases and J by 1 base, with 11 bases left in between. The CDR3 consists of 13 residues. In DNA form, the CDR3 reads TGTGCCAGCAAAGGGACGGCGAACACTGAAGCTTTCTTT. Its translation: CASKGTANTEAFF.

This clone showed up just a few times. The V and J genes are TRBV9 and TRBJ2-1, with a weak D call TRBD1 (5 bases). V dropped 4 bases and J dropped 4 bases, with 9 bases sitting between them. Germline V gene data show CDR1 as SGDLS and CDR2 as YYNGEE. This CDR3 has 13 amino acids. The CDR3 region has the DNA TGTGCCAGCAGCTCCCGACAGTACAATGAGCAGTTCTTC. This encodes CASSSRQYNEQFF.

In DNA form, the CDR3 reads TGTGCCATCAGCGAACCGGGACAGGGGGCGGTCCTGACTTTC. Protein sequence: CAISEPGQGAVLTF. The rearrangement uses TRBV10-3 and TRBJ2-6, with TRBD1 matching over 12 bases. Germline values: CDR1 ENHRY, CDR2 SYGVKD. The CDR3 contains 14 residues. V was clipped by 6 bases and J by 13 bases; unmatched bases: 7.

The rearrangement uses TRBV27 and TRBJ2-3; D gene unclear. Trimming removed 7 bases from V and 5 bases from J, with 16 bases in between. Germline CDR1 reads MNHEY; CDR2 reads SMNVEV (reference sequence). This CDR3 has 14 residues. CDR3 bases: TGTGCCAGCACTCGACCCGGGCTGGGAGATACGCAGTATTTT. Its translation: CASTRPGLGDTQYF.

The chain combines TRBV9 with TRBJ1-1, with 9 bases identical to TRBD1. Germline V gene lookup returns CDR1 SGDLS and CDR2 YYNGEE. This CDR3 is 14 amino acids long. The V segment lost 5 bases and the J segment 3 bases; nucleotides outside the gene matches: 5. CDR3 DNA: TGTGCCAGCAGTACAACAGGGGGCGACACTGAAGCTTTCTTT. It translates to CASSTTGGDTEAFF.

V is TRBV10-1 and J is TRBJ1-1; D is perhaps TRBD1 (5 bases). The CDR3 has 13 amino acids. CDR1 is WNHNN, CDR2 SYGVQD, per germline (reference sequence). Trimming took 4 bases from V and 1 from J, leaving 7 bases between them. DNA for the CDR3: TGCGCCAGCAGTGGACAGTGGAACACTGAAGCTTTCTTT. Its protein is CASSGQWNTEAFF.

J is TRBJ1-1 and V is TRBV28; 9 positions agree with TRBD1. CDR1 is MDHEN, CDR2 SYDVKM, per germline. The CDR3 is made up of 14 amino acids. V lost 8 bases to trimming and J lost 1 base; unmatched junction nucleotides: 5. The CDR3, as DNA: TGTGCCAGCGGTAAGGGACAGGGGAACACTGAAGCTTTCTTT. As protein: CASGKGQGNTEAFF.

The V call is TRBV7-3, the J call TRBJ2-7, with unresolved D. Germline lookup yields CDR1 SGHTA and CDR2 FQGTGA. The ends were cut back, 1 base at V and 2 bases at J, with 15 bases in the middle. CDR3 size: 16 residues. The CDR3 sequence is CASSLNRAGPPYEQYF. CDR3 bases: TGTGCCAGCAGCTTAAATCGGGCAGGCCCCCCCTACGAGCAGTACTTC.

V usage is TRBV18 and J usage is TRBJ2-5, with 7 bases fitting TRBD2. CDR1 KGHSH and CDR2 LQKENI come from the germline V gene. The CDR3 sequence is 13 residues long. Trimming cost V 5 bases and J 9 bases; bases outside gene matches: 9. The CDR3 nucleotides read TGTGCCAGCTCAACCGGACAACGGGAGGCCCAGTACTTC. Amino acid sequence: CASSTGQREAQYF. Full variable domain (outside the CDR3, taken from reference TRBV18 and TRBJ2-5): NAGVMQNPRHLVRRRGQEARLRCSPMKGHSHVYWYRQLPEEGLKFMVYLQKENIIDESGMPKERFSAEFPKEGPSILRIQQVVRGDSAAYFCASSTGQREAQYFGPGTRLLVL.